The rows below give T cell receptor beta chains drawn from one sample of a study of T cells in Graves' hyperthyroidism and ophthalmopathy. Using its own MiXCR run on the multiplex PCR reads, TCRdb lists one record per CDR3 protein. Of nearly 750,000 distinct CDR3 sequences listed, roughly a third are singletons. The sample taken for sequencing was blood. All receptors derive from a woman aged 40 to 50 with Graves' hyperthyroidism. The CDR3 runs from the conserved cysteine through the conserved F or W. A D gene is named only where the DNA matches it firmly. The listing skips clone size in some rows; elsewhere it reads once, few, many or a size class.

cdr3_nt	cdr3_aa	d_call	clone_size	v_call	j_call
TGCAGCGTTGAACCGGGACTAGCGGGAGAGACCCAGTACTTC	CSVEPGLAGETQYF	TRBD2	-	TRBV29-1	TRBJ2-5
TGTGCCAGCAGCTTAGAGGTGGGGTACACAGATACGCAGTATTTT	CASSLEVGYTDTQYF	-	-	TRBV25-1	TRBJ2-3
TGTGCCAGCAGGCCGGACGTGAACACTGAAGCTTTCTTT	CASRPDVNTEAFF	-	few	TRBV12-3/TRBV12-4	TRBJ1-1
TGCAGTGCTGGACAGGGGGTGGGGGCTTTCTTT	CSAGQGVGAFF	TRBD1	many	TRBV20-1	TRBJ1-1
TGTGCCAGCAGTCCCCGACAGGGGAGAGGCACTGAAGCTTTCTTT	CASSPRQGRGTEAFF	TRBD1	-	TRBV27	TRBJ1-1
TGTGCCAGTACCAGGACAACTAACTATGGCTACACCTTC	CASTRTTNYGYTF	-	few	TRBV19	TRBJ1-2
TGCAGTGCTAGTCAAGACAGGGGTTATCAGCCCCAGCATTTT	CSASQDRGYQPQHF	TRBD1	-	TRBV20-1	TRBJ1-5
TGTGCCAGCAGCCGACGGGACGGAGCACCTCACGAGCAGTACTTC	CASSRRDGAPHEQYF	-	-	TRBV12-3/TRBV12-4	TRBJ2-7
TGTGCCACCAGTGACCCCTGGACAGTAAGCACCGGGGAGCTGTTTTTT	CATSDPWTVSTGELFF	-	many	TRBV24-1	TRBJ2-2
TGCGCCAGCAGCCGAGATGGTACCGACCACTATGGCTACACCTTC	CASSRDGTDHYGYTF	-	few	TRBV4-1	TRBJ1-2
TGTGCCAGCAGTCCGGGACAGGCCTTATGGGTAGGAGAGACCCAGTACTTC	CASSPGQALWVGETQYF	TRBD1	many	TRBV6-1	TRBJ2-5
TGCGCCAGCAGCCAAGAATTGATCAGGGCAAATTCACCCCTCCACTTT	CASSQELIRANSPLHF	-	few	TRBV7-2	TRBJ1-6
TGTGCCACCAGTGACACTAGGGGAGATAATGAAAAACTGTTTTTT	CATSDTRGDNEKLFF	-	-	TRBV24-1	TRBJ1-4
TGCAGCGTTGAGACCTTGGGCGAGCAGTACTTC	CSVETLGEQYF	-	-	TRBV29-1	TRBJ2-7
TGTGCCAGCAGCCACGGGGAAGAGACCCAGTACTTC	CASSHGEETQYF	-	many	TRBV11-1	TRBJ2-5
TGTGCTATCAGTGATCCCTCACGACTAGCGGGAACCGGGGAGCTGTTTTTT	CAISDPSRLAGTGELFF	TRBD2	-	TRBV24-1	TRBJ2-2
TGTGCCAGCACCAGTGACGTGGGACTAGCGGGGATCGGGGAGCTGTTTTTT	CASTSDVGLAGIGELFF	TRBD2	few	TRBV2	TRBJ2-2
TGCGCCAGCAGCCAAGCGCAGACTGATCCCTACGAGCAGTACTTC	CASSQAQTDPYEQYF	-	many	TRBV4-3	TRBJ2-7
TGCGCCAGCAGTGACTCCGGGACAGGGTCGTGGAACGAGCAGTACTTC	CASSDSGTGSWNEQYF	TRBD1	many	TRBV10-1	TRBJ2-7
TGCAGCGTTGTAAAAGGGGGGGAATATGGCTACACCTTC	CSVVKGGEYGYTF	-	many	TRBV29-1	TRBJ1-2
TGTGCCACCAGCAGCCTTGAAAAACTGTTTTTT	CATSSLEKLFF	-	many	TRBV15	TRBJ1-4
TGTGCCAGCAGCCGGGCCCAGGGGCTTTCGGGGGAGACCCAGTACTTC	CASSRAQGLSGETQYF	-	-	TRBV7-6	TRBJ2-5
TGTGCCAGCAGGCCAAGCCACGGGCCGCACTATGGCTACACCTTC	CASRPSHGPHYGYTF	-	few	TRBV7-9	TRBJ1-2
TGCGCCAGCAGCCAAGATCGTCGGGGTGAACAGTACTTC	CASSQDRRGEQYF	-	-	TRBV7-8	TRBJ2-7
TGTGCCAGCCTGACGGACGGTATACCCGCACCCCTCCACTTT	CASLTDGIPAPLHF	-	many	TRBV6-5	TRBJ1-6
TGTGCCAGTAGTATTGTGATGTGGGGGACAGATTTTACTTATAGCAATCAGCCCCAGCATTTT	CASSIVMWGTDFTYSNQPQHF	TRBD1	-	TRBV19	TRBJ1-5
TGTGCCAGCAGACAGGTTACAGGGTATGGCTACACCTTC	CASRQVTGYGYTF	-	many	TRBV5-8	TRBJ1-2
TGTGCCAGCAGTATCCAGGGGGCTGGTGGAAACACCATATATTTT	CASSIQGAGGNTIYF	TRBD1	-	TRBV6-6	TRBJ1-3
TGTGCCAGCTTACGGTCAGATCAAGAGACCCAGTACTTC	CASLRSDQETQYF	-	-	TRBV18	TRBJ2-5
TGTGCCAGCACTTCCAGGGGGTACGAGCAGTACTTC	CASTSRGYEQYF	TRBD1	few	TRBV28	TRBJ2-7
TGTGCCAGCAGCCAAACGCCCACCAATATATTTGGGCACTACGAGCAGTACTTC	CASSQTPTNIFGHYEQYF	-	-	TRBV14	TRBJ2-7
TGTGCCAGCGAAAATGGACAGTACAACGGTGAAGCTTTCTTT	CASENGQYNGEAFF	-	few	TRBV6-5	TRBJ1-1
TGTGCCAGCAGCCGCCGGGGACAGACCTACGAGCAGTACTTC	CASSRRGQTYEQYF	TRBD1	few	TRBV7-6	TRBJ2-7
TGCAGTGCTAGACCCGGGACAGGGGCCTACGAGCAGTACTTC	CSARPGTGAYEQYF	TRBD1	many	TRBV20-1	TRBJ2-7
TGTGCCTCTGGGGTGGTAAACAATCGGCCCCAGCATTTT	CASGVVNNRPQHF	-	-	TRBV19	TRBJ1-5
TGCGCCAGCAGGCACGTGGACAGGGACGGGGAGCTGTTTTTT	CASRHVDRDGELFF	TRBD1	-	TRBV10-1	TRBJ2-2
TGTGCCAGCAGTTTCTACTACAATCAGCCCCAGCATTTT	CASSFYYNQPQHF	-	-	TRBV27	TRBJ1-5
TGTGCCAGCAGCCACGGACGTCGTAACCTCCACTTT	CASSHGRRNLHF	-	-	TRBV6-1	TRBJ1-6
TGTGCCAGCAGCTTATCGGGGGAGGTGGGGCAGTATTTT	CASSLSGEVGQYF	-	-	TRBV7-8	TRBJ2-3
TGCGCCAGCAGCTCCCCAAAAGAGAACACTGAAGCTTTCTTT	CASSSPKENTEAFF	-	-	TRBV4-1	TRBJ1-1
TGTGCCACTGGAAGGGACAGGAACACTGAAGCTTTCTTT	CATGRDRNTEAFF	TRBD1	-	TRBV10-3	TRBJ1-1
TGTGCCAGCAGTGGACTAAGGGGAGGGAGAGACGAGCAGTACTTC	CASSGLRGGRDEQYF	TRBD2	-	TRBV2	TRBJ2-7
TGCGCCAGCAGCACAGGGGGGACTGCCCGGGCGATTTTT	CASSTGGTARAIF	TRBD1	few	TRBV5-1	TRBJ1-4
TGTGCCAGCAGCTTCCCGACAGGGAGGTACGAGCAGTACTTC	CASSFPTGRYEQYF	-	few	TRBV7-2	TRBJ2-7
TGTGCCAGCAGCTGGGGACCTAACACCATATATTTT	CASSWGPNTIYF	-	-	TRBV5-6	TRBJ1-3
TGTGCCAGTAGTATAGCCGCGGAGACTGAAGCTTTCTTT	CASSIAAETEAFF	-	many	TRBV19	TRBJ1-1
TGTGCCAGCAGCCCTTGGGAGGGGATTGCTAATGAAAAACTGTTTTTT	CASSPWEGIANEKLFF	-	few	TRBV6-5	TRBJ1-4
TGTGCCAGCAGTTCCACGAGCTCCTATAATTCACCCCTCCACTTT	CASSSTSSYNSPLHF	-	few	TRBV6-5	TRBJ1-6
TGTGCCAGCAGCGTATGGTGTCAGGGACAGGGTAATCAGCCCCAGCATTTT	CASSVWCQGQGNQPQHF	TRBD1	many	TRBV9	TRBJ1-5
TGTGCCACCAGCAGAGACGTCGGGACAGCCGTAAACACTGAAGCTTTCTTT	CATSRDVGTAVNTEAFF	TRBD1	-	TRBV15	TRBJ1-1
TGTGCCAGCAGTGGCCGGTTCGGCGGCACCATATATTTT	CASSGRFGGTIYF	-	-	TRBV12-3/TRBV12-4	TRBJ1-3
TGCGCCAGCAGCACCACAGGGGAAGAGACCCAGTACTTC	CASSTTGEETQYF	TRBD1	many	TRBV5-1	TRBJ2-5
TGTGCCAGCAGCTTACTAGCGGGGAGCACAGATACGCAGTATTTT	CASSLLAGSTDTQYF	TRBD2	-	TRBV7-2	TRBJ2-3
TGTGCCATCAGGAGAGGGGGAAGTAACACCGGGGAGCTGTTTTTT	CAIRRGGSNTGELFF	-	many	TRBV10-3	TRBJ2-2
TGTGCCAGCAGTCAGACAGGGGGCGTTTACGAGCAGTACTTC	CASSQTGGVYEQYF	TRBD1	many	TRBV7-9	TRBJ2-7
TGTGCCAGCAGTCACCTGGAGGCAGGCCAAGAGACCCAGTACTTC	CASSHLEAGQETQYF	-	-	TRBV6-5	TRBJ2-5
TGTGCCAGCAGCCAGACAGGGGGGGCCTATGGCTACACCTTC	CASSQTGGAYGYTF	TRBD1	-	TRBV6-5	TRBJ1-2
TGTGCCAGCGGACCGACAGGGGCCAAGACCTACGAGCAGTACTTC	CASGPTGAKTYEQYF	TRBD1	-	TRBV7-9	TRBJ2-7
TGTGCCAGCAGCTCACCAGGAATCTCGAACACCGGGGAGCTGTTTTTT	CASSSPGISNTGELFF	-	-	TRBV7-9	TRBJ2-2
TGTGCCATCAGTGAGGCCATCGGTTCCTACGAGCAGTACTTC	CAISEAIGSYEQYF	-	few	TRBV10-3	TRBJ2-7